This is a list of T cell receptor beta chains from one sample in a study of long-term antiretroviral therapy in people with HIV. Profiled with immunoSEQ multiplex PCR; TCRdb holds only in-frame clones, not every one. The top ten hold around 5.4% of the sample, which has about 42,000 clones, approximately 86% seen once. Material: unsorted PBMCs, obtained 0.1 years before starting antiretroviral therapy. Every receptor here comes from a woman in her forties or fifties with HIV. The CDR3 runs from the conserved cysteine through the conserved F or W. Each record gives: V gene, J gene, D gene, clone size, CDR3 protein, CDR3 DNA. A D gene is named only where the DNA matches it firmly. Clone size is not always given. Where it is, it says once, few, many or a class for expanded clones.

TRBV7-9	TRBJ1-5	TRBD1	.	CASSLGGGGQPQHF	TGTGCCAGCAGCTTGGGAGGGGGCGGTCAGCCCCAGCATTTT
TRBV19	TRBJ1-6	.	.	CASSPPGVRISPLHF	TGTGCCAGTAGTCCCCCCGGGGTAAGGATTTCACCCCTCCACTTT
TRBV5-1	TRBJ2-3	TRBD2	.	CASSPAQRGGSTDTQYF	TGCGCCAGCAGCCCCGCCCAGCGGGGGGGTAGCACAGATACGCAGTATTTT
TRBV18	TRBJ1-1	TRBD1	.	CASSRGLEGTEAFF	TGTGCCAGCTCGAGGGGGCTGGAGGGCACTGAAGCTTTCTTT
TRBV2	TRBJ1-4	TRBD1	.	CASSAQGGVEKLFF	TGTGCCAGCAGCGCACAGGGGGGGGTTGAAAAACTGTTTTTT
TRBV30	TRBJ1-1	.	.	CAWSWRNTEAFF	TGTGCCTGGAGTTGGAGGAACACTGAAGCTTTCTTT
TRBV7-9	TRBJ2-2	.	.	CASRTGAGTGELFF	TGTGCCAGCCGGACGGGTGCGGGTACCGGGGAGCTGTTTTTT
TRBV28	TRBJ2-5	TRBD2	.	CASSPMTSGGWETQYF	TGTGCCAGCAGTCCGATGACTAGCGGGGGGTGGGAGACCCAGTACTTC
TRBV7-9	TRBJ2-1	.	.	CASSLALKGRGALNEQFF	TGTGCCAGCAGCTTAGCGTTGAAAGGACGGGGGGCCTTAAATGAGCAGTTCTTC
TRBV7-3	TRBJ2-3	.	.	CARGGSDVRNTQYF	TGTGCCAGAGGAGGGAGCGACGTTCGGAATACGCAGTATTTT
TRBV6-5	TRBJ1-2	TRBD1	.	CASSSRTGLGGYTF	TGTGCCAGCAGTTCCAGGACAGGGTTGGGAGGCTACACCTTC
TRBV18	TRBJ2-6	.	.	CASSPNPRPTSGANVLTF	TGTGCCAGCTCACCCAACCCCCGACCGACCTCTGGGGCCAACGTCCTGACTTTC
TRBV4-2	TRBJ2-7	.	.	CASSQALGTYEQYF	TGTGCCAGCAGCCAAGCCCTGGGAACCTACGAGCAGTACTTC
TRBV4-1	TRBJ1-6	.	few	CASSQVSYNSPLHF	TGCGCCAGCAGCCAGGTCTCCTATAATTCACCCCTCCACTTT
TRBV18	TRBJ2-5	.	.	CASSPGSSETQYF	TGTGCCAGCTCACCTGGCAGCTCCGAGACCCAGTACTTC
TRBV11-2	TRBJ2-3	TRBD2	.	CASSLDSGGPNF	TGTGCCAGCAGCTTAGATAGCGGGGGGCCAAATTTT
TRBV4-1	TRBJ2-7	.	.	CASSQEGRTNYEQYF	TGCGCCAGCAGCCAAGAGGGCAGAACGAACTACGAGCAGTACTTC
TRBV27	TRBJ1-1	.	.	CASSPHDSTNTEAFF	TGTGCCAGCAGTCCCCACGACAGTACGAACACTGAAGCTTTCTTT
TRBV11-3	TRBJ2-1	.	.	CASSLSRWNEQFF	TGTGCCAGCAGCTTATCACGGTGGAATGAGCAGTTCTTC
TRBV19	TRBJ2-2	TRBD1	.	CASSLDRVTGELFF	TGTGCCAGTAGTCTCGACAGGGTCACCGGGGAGCTGTTTTTT
TRBV5-5	TRBJ1-3	.	.	CASSNTGDSGNTIYF	TGTGCCAGCAGCAATACAGGTGACTCTGGAAACACCATATATTTT
TRBV6-4	TRBJ1-5	.	.	CASSVTDNQPQHF	TGTGCCAGCAGTGTAACGGACAATCAGCCCCAGCATTTT
TRBV6-6	TRBJ1-2	TRBD1	.	CASSSAGQGSYGYTF	TGTGCCAGCAGTTCCGCCGGACAGGGGAGCTATGGCTACACCTTC
TRBV7-3	TRBJ2-6	.	.	CASSPPAVTGGANVLTF	TGTGCCAGCAGCCCCCCGGCGGTAACAGGTGGGGCCAACGTCCTGACTTTC
TRBV19	TRBJ2-3	.	few	CASSNSEGNQAHTQYF	TGTGCCAGTAGTAATTCGGAAGGGAACCAAGCTCATACGCAGTATTTT
TRBV29-1	TRBJ1-1	TRBD1	once	CSAITGGLTEAFF	TGCAGCGCGATAACAGGGGGCCTAACTGAAGCTTTCTTT
TRBV4-1	TRBJ2-3	.	.	CASSGIAESTDTQYF	TGCGCCAGCAGCGGAATAGCGGAGAGCACAGATACGCAGTATTTT
TRBV7-3	TRBJ2-1	.	.	CASSLVGGAGYNEQFF	TGTGCCAGCAGCTTAGTGGGGGGGGCTGGGTACAATGAGCAGTTCTTC
TRBV18	TRBJ2-5	.	.	CASSPSGHKETQYF	TGTGCCAGCTCACCATCTGGACACAAAGAGACCCAGTACTTC
TRBV25-1	TRBJ2-3	TRBD1	.	CASSKDRYTDTQYF	TGTGCCAGCAGTAAGGACAGGTACACAGATACGCAGTATTTT
TRBV7-6	TRBJ1-6	.	.	CASSLAARSSYNSPLHF	TGTGCCAGCAGCTTAGCGGCCAGGAGCTCCTATAATTCACCCCTCCACTTT
TRBV6-1	TRBJ2-3	TRBD1	.	CASSAHRGRPGTDTQYF	TGTGCCAGCAGTGCCCACAGGGGGCGCCCCGGCACAGATACGCAGTATTTT
TRBV7-9	TRBJ2-5	TRBD2	.	CASSLEQLAGTQYF	TGTGCCAGCAGCTTAGAACAGCTAGCGGGGACCCAGTACTTC
TRBV19	TRBJ1-2	TRBD1	.	CASSWTGPDGYTF	TGTGCCAGTAGTTGGACAGGGCCGGATGGCTACACCTTC
TRBV5-1	TRBJ1-2	TRBD1	.	CASSSGQGNYGYTF	TGCGCCAGCAGCTCGGGACAGGGCAACTATGGCTACACCTTC
TRBV7-2	TRBJ1-1	.	.	CASSLGGGRNTEAFF	TGTGCCAGCAGCTTAGGCGGAGGGAGAAACACTGAAGCTTTCTTT
TRBV6-1	TRBJ1-1	.	once	CASSWTAQAFF	TGTGCCAGCAGTTGGACAGCGCAAGCTTTCTTT
TRBV11-2	TRBJ2-3	.	.	CASTPAPADTQYF	TGTGCCAGCACCCCCGCCCCGGCAGATACGCAGTATTTT
TRBV14	TRBJ2-7	.	.	CASSQSDEQYF	TGTGCCAGCAGCCAATCGGACGAGCAGTACTTC
TRBV20-1	TRBJ2-3	.	.	CSALAPDTQYF	TGCAGTGCTCTAGCGCCGGATACGCAGTATTTT
TRBV6-5	TRBJ1-2	.	.	CASTVQIGQTYGYTF	TGTGCCAGCACCGTCCAGATCGGGCAGACCTATGGCTACACCTTC
TRBV7-3	TRBJ2-2	.	.	CASSLQRTGELFF	TGTGCCAGCAGCTTACAGAGGACCGGGGAGCTGTTTTTT
TRBV5-1	TRBJ2-1	TRBD1	.	CASSLGQGTYNEQFF	TGCGCCAGCAGCTTGGGACAGGGGACTTACAATGAGCAGTTCTTC
TRBV19	TRBJ2-7	TRBD1	.	CASSTQGDSYEQYF	TGTGCCAGTAGCACTCAGGGGGACTCCTACGAGCAGTACTTC
TRBV5-1	TRBJ2-2	TRBD1	.	CASSGFRGTGGTGELFF	TGCGCCAGCAGCGGTTTCAGGGGGACAGGCGGCACCGGGGAGCTGTTTTTT
TRBV5-1	TRBJ1-1	TRBD1	.	CASSLGTGNQMNTEAFF	TGCGCCAGCAGCTTGGGGACAGGGAACCAGATGAACACTGAAGCTTTCTTT
TRBV7-9	TRBJ1-2	TRBD1	.	CASSPTTGNYGYTF	TGTGCCAGCAGCCCAACGACAGGGAACTATGGCTACACCTTC
TRBV29-1	TRBJ2-3	TRBD1	.	CSVEGQGTTDTQYF	TGCAGCGTGGAGGGACAGGGGACGACAGATACGCAGTATTTT
TRBV23-1	TRBJ1-2	.	.	CASSQSLRDYGYTF	TGCGCCAGCAGTCAATCGCTCAGGGACTATGGCTACACCTTC
TRBV5-6	TRBJ2-5	.	.	CASSVAGGGGETQYF	TGTGCCAGCAGCGTTGCTGGGGGCGGCGGAGAGACCCAGTACTTC
TRBV7-3	TRBJ1-6	TRBD1	.	CASSFTGGSPLHF	TGTGCCAGCAGCTTCACAGGGGGTTCACCCCTCCACTTT
TRBV4-1	TRBJ1-2	.	.	CASSQVFAQGAGTF	.
TRBV18	TRBJ1-3	.	.	CASSPSGTGNTIYF	TGTGCCAGCTCACCCTCTGGTACGGGAAACACCATATATTTT
TRBV30	TRBJ2-3	TRBD1	.	CAWRGGSDTQYF	TGTGCCTGGAGAGGGGGCTCAGATACGCAGTATTTT
TRBV2	TRBJ2-3	.	.	CASSGGRSSTDTQYF	TGTGCCAGCAGTGGAGGGCGATCTAGCACAGATACGCAGTATTTT